What follows are 10 T cell receptor beta chains derived from one specimen sequenced in a study of early T cells in non-severe SARS-CoV-2 infection. TCRdb reprocessed the 5' RACE reads via MiXCR and lists one record per CDR3 protein. The table records about 60,000 distinct CDR3 sequences, 9.1% of them present only once. The material sequenced was whole blood. The receptors derive from an adult who was a healthcare worker with PCR-confirmed SARS-CoV-2 infection or an uninfected control (not recorded which).

This clonotype is medium-sized. The V call is TRBV9, the J call TRBJ1-1; unclear D gene. CDR1 SGDLS and CDR2 YYNGEE come from the germline V gene. CDR3 length: 14 residues. V dropped 0 bases and J dropped 2 bases, with 8 bases sitting between them. The CDR3 loop is CASSVVADNTEAFF. The CDR3 DNA reads TGTGCCAGCAGCGTAGTGGCGGATAACACTGAAGCTTTCTTT.

On this clonotype: Mismatch with germline at one junction end may stem from a read error. The V and J genes are TRBV29-1 and TRBJ2-3; D not resolved. CDR1 and CDR2 (germline): SQVTM, ANQGSEA. The CDR3 consists of 11 residues. The CDR3 region has the DNA TGCAGCCTTACGTATGGGGATACGCATTATTTT. This codes for CSLTYGDTHYF.

This clonotype has more than one count but fewer than ten. This chain joins TRBV29-1 and TRBJ2-2, with D tentatively TRBD1 or TRBD2 (6 bases each). CDR1 and CDR2 from the germline V gene are SQVTM and ANQGSEA. Trimming took off 7 bases at V and 2 bases at J, with 17 bases between the two ends. This CDR3 has 15 amino acids. The CDR3 sequence is CSALGASVNTGELFF. In DNA form, the CDR3 reads TGCAGCGCCCTGGGGGCTAGCGTAAACACCGGGGAGCTGTTTTTT.

A few counts support this clonotype. The rearrangement uses TRBV7-8 and TRBJ2-5, with TRBD2 matching over 9 bases. CDR1 and CDR2 (germline): SGHVS, FQNEAQ. This CDR3 has 15 residues. Losses at the gene ends were 11 bases for V and 4 bases for J; bases not matched to a gene: 14. CDR3 nucleotide sequence: TGTGCCGGAATCGGGACTAGCAGAGGGTCAGAGACCCAGTACTTC. Translating it yields CAGIGTSRGSETQYF.

This clonotype turned up a few times. The chain recombines TRBV5-1 with TRBJ1-3; the D is unclear. There are 12 residues in the CDR3. Trimming took 4 bases from V and 11 from J, leaving 13 bases between them. CDR1 and CDR2 (germline): SGHRS, YFSETQ. The CDR3 DNA follows: TGCGCCAGCAGCCTTAATTTCGAATCCATATATTTT. Translated, it gives CASSLNFESIYF.

The chain couples TRBV7-6 to TRBJ2-2; the match to TRBD1 covers 8 bases. With V trimmed by 4 bases and J by 5 bases, 9 bases remained unmatched. The germline gives CDR1 SGHVS, CDR2 FNYEAQ. This CDR3 spans 16 amino acids. Here the CDR3 DNA reads TGTGCCAGCAGCTCTTGGACAGGGATAGGAACCGGGGAGCTGTTTTTT. Encoded protein: CASSSWTGIGTGELFF.

In this sample, this clonotype turned up a few times. The genes are TRBV12-3 or TRBV12-4 and TRBJ2-7; 7 bases agree with TRBD1. The junction had 4 bases not matched to a gene; V was cut back by 3 bases and J by 2 bases. The CDR3 is 14 amino acids. The chain's CDR3 is CASSLDGTAYEQYF. The CDR3 nucleotides are TGTGCCAGCAGTTTGGACGGGACAGCCTACGAGCAGTACTTC.

This chain joins TRBV6-5 and TRBJ2-2; 8 bases are shared with TRBD2. V trimming: 6 bases; J trimming: 3 bases; junction bases outside the gene matches: 3. This CDR3 is 14 amino acids long. The germline CDR1 and CDR2 sequences are MNHEY and SVGAGI. The CDR3 spells CASSSTSDTGELFF. CDR3 sequence (DNA): TGTGCCAGCAGCTCGACTAGCGACACCGGGGAGCTGTTTTTT.

This clonotype was picked up a small number of times. V and J are TRBV7-9 and TRBJ2-2; D perhaps matches TRBD1 (5 bases). The CDR3 runs to 14 residues. Trimming shortened V by 3 bases and J by 4 bases, and 9 bases separated the two germline ends. From germline, CDR1 is SEHNR and CDR2 FQNEAQ (reference sequence). CDR3 sequence (DNA): TGTGCCAGCAGCTTGGTCAGGGCCACCGGGGAGCTGTTTTTT. It is translated as CASSLVRATGELFF.

This clonotype was recorded a few times. The chain has TRBV6-5 and TRBJ2-3; D gene ambiguous. Germline V gives CDR1 MNHEY, CDR2 SVGAGI. This CDR3 spans 14 amino acids. Deletions cut 2 bases from V and 5 bases from J, with 11 bases between. The CDR3 DNA reads TGTGCCAGCAGTTACGGCCGAGGAGTAGATACGCAGTATTTT. Translated, it gives CASSYGRGVDTQYF.